This T cell receptor beta chain was captured by sequencing in a study of shared T cell receptors in the human thymus. Profiling relied on immunoSEQ multiplex PCR, and the TCRdb table lists in-frame clones only, not all of them. The repertoire holds approximately 660,000 clones, with 88% as singletons. The CDR3 length is 13 residues. Trimming removed 4 bases from V and 7 bases from J, with 11 bases in between. Per the germline V gene, CDR1 is SGHTA and CDR2 is FQGNSA. The same sample was also studied in work on human thymus T cells. That source notes: Corrective surgery for congenital heart defects was being performed on the healthy Finnish infants who were the donors. Corrective heart surgery yielded the resections from which the thymus tissue came. Within thymic and blood repertoires, V and J gene usage appeared to be biased. In unrelated individuals, thymic repertoires overlapped highly, according to related research.

Input material: thymocytes. This TCR derives from a boy in the first two years of life with a congenital heart defect. The chain is built from TRBV7-2 and TRBJ2-1; the D is unclear. CDR3 nucleotides: TGTGCCAGCAGCTCCCCCCGTGCGAATGAGCAGTTCTTC. Translating it yields CASSSPRANEQFF. The full variable domain, its missing parts supplied by reference TRBV7-2 and TRBJ2-1, is GAGVSQSPSNKVTEKGKDVELRCDPISGHTALYWYRQSLGQGLEFLIYFQGNSAPDKSGLPSDRFSAERTGGSVSTLTIQRTQQEDSAVYLCASSSPRANEQFFGPGTRLTVL.